A single sample gave rise to the 28 T cell receptor beta chains below, sequenced in a study of blood T cell repertoires in COVID-19. Sequencing was performed with immunoSEQ multiplex PCR; in TCRdb, only in-frame clones are kept and a portion is missing. The table includes tens of thousands of clones, 70% to 80% detected once. What was sequenced was peripheral blood. Receptors originate from a man aged 60-69 years with active or convalescent COVID-19.

V and J are TRBV19 and TRBJ1-4, with D perhaps TRBD1 (6 bases). Trimming cost V 7 bases and J 5 bases, with 14 bases left between them. The CDR3 runs 14 residues. Germline assignment: CDR1 LNHDA and CDR2 SQIVND (reference sequence). The CDR3 DNA reads TGTGCCAGTATTGATCAGGGGAGAAATGAAAAACTGTTTTTT. It codes for CASIDQGRNEKLFF.

The chain joins TRBV29-1 to TRBJ2-3; 14 bases align to TRBD2. The CDR3 loop spans 18 amino acids. Germline CDR1 is SQVTM and CDR2 is ANQGSEA. J was trimmed by 2 bases and V by 4 bases; bases with no gene match: 11. The CDR3 reads CSVVMAEGLAGATDTQYF. The CDR3 bases are TGCAGCGTTGTTATGGCAGAGGGACTAGCGGGGGCCACAGATACGCAGTATTTT.

This chain joins TRBV9 and TRBJ2-1, with 10 nucleotides matching TRBD2. The CDR3 extends over 15 amino acids. The V and J ends lost 5 bases and 2 bases, in that order; junction bases with no gene match: 4. Germline V gives CDR1 SGDLS, CDR2 YYNGEE. CDR3 bases: TGTGCCAGCAGTGGGACTAGCGCAGCCTACAATGAGCAGTTCTTC. Translating it yields CASSGTSAAYNEQFF.

V gene TRBV18 combines with J gene TRBJ1-4, with 7 bases that match TRBD1. From germline, CDR1 is KGHSH and CDR2 LQKENI. The CDR3 has 17 amino acids. V shed 6 bases and J 5 bases; nucleotides not matched to a gene: 15. This CDR3 is CASSHSEPGQTNEKLFF. CDR3 nucleotide sequence: TGTGCCAGCTCCCACAGCGAGCCGGGACAGACGAATGAAAAACTGTTTTTT.

This chain links TRBV18 with TRBJ1-4, with D possibly matching TRBD1 (5 bases). V gave up 2 bases and J gave up 5 bases, with 9 bases separating them. CDR3 size: 14 residues. Germline values: CDR1 KGHSH, CDR2 LQKENI. The CDR3 coding sequence is TGTGCCAGCTCACCAAGACAGACGAATGAAAAACTGTTTTTT. It encodes CASSPRQTNEKLFF.

This chain uses TRBV19 with TRBJ1-6; 10 bases agree with TRBD1. The CDR3 has 15 residues. CDR1 is LNHDA, CDR2 SQIVND, per germline (reference sequence). Trimming at V came to 6 bases and at J to 10 bases, leaving 9 bases not matched to a gene. CDR3 nucleotide sequence: TGTGCCAGTAGCGAACTTGGACAGGGGGAGTCACCCCTCCACTTT. Protein product: CASSELGQGESPLHF. Together with reference TRBV19 and TRBJ1-6, the CDR3 gives the full variable domain: DGGITQSPKYLFRKEGQNVTLSCEQNLNHDAMYWYRQDPGQGLRLIYYSQIVNDFQKGDIAEGYSVSREKKESFPLTVTSAQKNPTAFYLCASSELGQGESPLHFGNGTRLTVT.

This chain connects TRBV7-8 to TRBJ1-1, with a tentative D call TRBD1 (5 bases). This CDR3 is built from 15 residues. Trimming cost V 8 bases and J 0 bases, with 16 bases left between them. Germline CDR1 reads SGHVS; CDR2 reads FQNEAQ. The CDR3 is CASLPLGRMNTEAFF. CDR3 in DNA: TGTGCCAGCCTACCGTTGGGGCGGATGAACACTGAAGCTTTCTTT. The full variable domain, its missing parts supplied by reference TRBV7-8 and TRBJ1-1, is GAGVSQSPRYKVAKRGQDVALRCDPISGHVSLFWYQQALGQGPEFLTYFQNEAQLDKSGLPSDRFFAERPEGSVSTLKIQRTQQEDSAVYLCASLPLGRMNTEAFFGQGTRLTVV.

The rearrangement uses TRBV3-1 (or the pseudogene TRBV3-2) and TRBJ2-2; TRBD2 aligns across 7 bases. From germline, CDR1 is LGHDT and CDR2 YNNKEL (reference sequence). After removal of 10 bases from V and 8 bases from J, the junction contained 7 bases not matched to a gene. The CDR3 spans 12 residues. The CDR3 is CATRGDLGELFF. DNA of the CDR3: TGTGCCACTCGGGGGGATCTGGGGGAGCTGTTTTTT.

CDR3 DNA: TGCGCCAGCAGCCGCGACACAGGGGAACCCGCTGAAGCTTTCTTT. It yields the protein CASSRDTGEPAEAFF. The chain has TRBV5-1 and TRBJ1-1; 7 bases map to TRBD1. J gave up 6 bases and V 4 bases, and 12 bases lay outside the gene matches. Germline V gene sequence: CDR1 SGHRS, CDR2 YFSETQ. The CDR3 contains 15 residues.

This chain links TRBV2 with TRBJ2-1, with D possibly being TRBD2 (5 bases). The CDR3 covers 14 residues. Germline CDR1 reads SNHLY; CDR2 reads FYNNEI. Trimming removed 7 bases at V and 0 bases at J, with 10 bases between. Here the CDR3 DNA reads TGTGCCAGCACCCCCGGGGTCTCCTACAATGAGCAGTTCTTC. It translates to CASTPGVSYNEQFF.

V gene TRBV4-2 combines with J gene TRBJ1-1, with D possibly matching TRBD1 (5 bases). The V end was cut by 1 base, the J end by 1 base, with 13 bases between. There are 16 residues in the CDR3. Germline values: CDR1 LGHNA, CDR2 YNFKEQ. CDR3 sequence reads: CASSQAGGGSNTEAFF. CDR3 bases: TGTGCCAGCAGCCAAGCTGGGGGGGGATCGAACACTGAAGCTTTCTTT.

The chain links TRBV5-5 to TRBJ2-7, with D maybe TRBD1 (5 bases). V lost 4 bases, J lost 3 bases, and 14 bases lay in between. The CDR3 has 14 residues. CDR1 and CDR2 from the germline V gene are SGHKS and YYEKEE (reference sequence). CDR3 sequence (DNA): TGTGCCAGCAGCCAAATGCCCCAGGGCTACGAGCAGTACTTC. Protein product: CASSQMPQGYEQYF.

The chain uses TRBV9 and TRBJ1-1, with a weak D call TRBD1 (6 bases). This CDR3 spans 17 amino acids. Looked up from germline, CDR1 is SGDLS and CDR2 is YYNGEE. V dropped 0 bases and J dropped 4 bases, with 19 bases sitting between them. CDR3 sequence (DNA): TGTGCCAGCAGCGTAGGATCTACAGGGTCGGGGGGCACTGAAGCTTTCTTT. Its protein product is CASSVGSTGSGGTEAFF.

This chain joins TRBV6-5 and TRBJ1-6; maybe TRBD1 (6 bases). Looked up from germline, CDR1 is MNHEY and CDR2 is SVGAGI. V shed 6 bases and J shed 18 bases, with 18 bases lying between them. CDR3 length: 12 residues. The CDR3, as DNA: TGTGCCAGCAGCCTCGCTGGGGGCCGGGACCACTTT. This sequence encodes CASSLAGGRDHF.

This chain links TRBV6-5 with TRBJ2-7; D is perhaps TRBD2 (6 bases). The CDR3 has 14 residues. V lost 0 bases to trimming and J lost 6 bases, with 12 bases between them. CDR1 is MNHEY and CDR2 is SVGAGI in the germline V gene. The CDR3 loop is CASSYSLGRGEQYF. The DNA for the CDR3 is TGTGCCAGCAGTTACTCTTTGGGGCGGGGCGAGCAGTACTTC.

The V and J genes are TRBV5-5 and TRBJ1-4; 7 bases are a match to TRBD1. After removal of 7 bases from V and 7 bases from J, the junction contained 10 bases not matched to a gene. The germline V gene encodes CDR1 SGHKS and CDR2 YYEKEE (reference sequence). The CDR3 has 14 amino acids. CDR3 coding DNA: TGTGCCAGCGGGCTTCAGGGGGGAACTGAAAAACTGTTTTTT. Protein sequence: CASGLQGGTEKLFF.

V usage is TRBV25-1 and J usage is TRBJ1-2, with D perhaps matching TRBD1 (5 bases). Deletions cut 3 bases from V and 8 bases from J, with 16 bases between. The CDR3 spans 14 residues. Looked up from germline, CDR1 is MGHDK and CDR2 is SYGVNS. For the CDR3, the DNA is TGTGCCAGCAGTGACCCCTCAGGGTTCCGAGGCTACACCTTC. This translates into CASSDPSGFRGYTF.

The V call is TRBV7-8, the J call TRBJ2-5; 7 bases are shared with TRBD1. The CDR3 is made up of 15 amino acids. The germline gives CDR1 SGHVS, CDR2 FQNEAQ. The V and J ends lost 5 bases and 7 bases, in that order; junction bases with no gene match: 13. The CDR3 loop is CASSRDRTRGGTQYF. CDR3 sequence (DNA): TGTGCCAGCAGCCGGGACAGAACCAGAGGGGGGACCCAGTACTTC.

The chain links TRBV6-5 to TRBJ2-5; 7 positions agree with TRBD1. In germline, CDR1 is MNHEY, CDR2 SVGAGI. After removal of 7 bases from V and 1 base from J, the junction contained 6 bases not matched to a gene. There are 14 residues in the CDR3. This CDR3 is CASNPGQSQETQYF. CDR3 DNA: TGTGCCAGCAACCCGGGACAGAGCCAAGAGACCCAGTACTTC.

The V gene is TRBV7-9, the J gene TRBJ1-6; possible D gene TRBD1, 6 bases. CDR1 is SEHNR and CDR2 is FQNEAQ in the germline V gene (reference sequence). Trimming left V 5 bases short and J 8 bases short, with 19 bases between. This CDR3 comprises 16 residues. CDR3 amino acids: CASSPPGTGSHSPLHF. In DNA form, the CDR3 reads TGTGCCAGCAGCCCACCGGGAACAGGGTCGCATTCACCCCTCCACTTT. The full variable domain, rest sourced from reference TRBV7-9 and TRBJ1-6, is DTGVSQNPRHKITKRGQNVTFRCDPISEHNRLYWYRQTLGQGPEFLTYFQNEAQLEKSRLLSDRFSAERPKGSFSTLEIQRTEQGDSAMYLCASSPPGTGSHSPLHFGNGTRLTVT.

The rearrangement joins TRBV28 to TRBJ1-2; no reliable D call. V lost 9 bases and J 6 bases, leaving 20 bases between the germline ends. Germline CDR1 MDHEN, CDR2 SYDVKM. This CDR3 comprises 14 residues. This CDR3 is CASRLVGLPNGYTF. DNA for the CDR3: TGTGCCAGTCGACTTGTAGGCCTTCCCAATGGCTACACCTTC.

This chain links TRBV7-2 with TRBJ1-2, with TRBD1 identical over 9 bases. Germline CDR1 SGHTA, CDR2 FQGNSA. Trimming at V came to 2 bases and at J to 4 bases, leaving 5 bases not matched to a gene. The CDR3 length is 15 residues. The CDR3 bases are TGTGCCAGCAGCTTAACGGGACAGGGTGGCTATGGCTACACCTTC. Amino acid sequence: CASSLTGQGGYGYTF.

V is TRBV5-4 and J is TRBJ2-3, with 10 bases lining up with TRBD2. Trimming removed 5 bases from V and 4 bases from J; junction bases left unmatched: 7. This CDR3 comprises 15 residues. Germline V gene data show CDR1 as SGHNT and CDR2 as YYREEE (reference sequence). The CDR3 region is CASRYGLAESDTQYF. CDR3 sequence (DNA): TGTGCCAGCAGGTACGGACTAGCGGAATCAGATACGCAGTATTTT.

This clone is a singleton in its sample. The CDR3, as DNA: TGTGCCAGCAGCCCCGGACTAGCGTACAATGAGCAGTTCTTC. Encoded protein: CASSPGLAYNEQFF. This sequence joins TRBV3-1 (or the pseudogene TRBV3-2) and TRBJ2-1, with TRBD2 identical over 9 bases. Trimming at V came to 4 bases and at J to 4 bases, leaving 2 bases not matched to a gene. Germline V gives CDR1 LGHDT, CDR2 YNNKEL (reference sequence). CDR3 length equals 14 residues.

V usage is TRBV18 and J usage is TRBJ2-7, with D tentatively TRBD1 (6 bases). CDR1 is KGHSH, CDR2 LQKENI, per germline. The CDR3 totals 17 residues. The germline V and J ends were trimmed by 5 bases and 7 bases, with 27 bases remaining between them. CDR3 sequence (DNA): TGTGCCAGCTCAGAAAGACAGGTAGCCACCTCCTACGGGGAGCAGTACTTC. It translates to CASSERQVATSYGEQYF.

The rearrangement links TRBV5-1 to TRBJ2-3; the match to TRBD2 covers 14 bases. The CDR3 consists of 18 residues. Germline CDR1 SGHRS, CDR2 YFSETQ. With V trimmed by 1 base and J by 2 bases, 6 bases remained unmatched. The CDR3 region is CASSLMGLAGEYTDTQYF. The CDR3 nucleotides are TGCGCCAGCAGCTTGATGGGACTAGCGGGGGAGTACACAGATACGCAGTATTTT.

The rearrangement joins TRBV6-1 to TRBJ1-1; D unclear. This CDR3 is 12 amino acids long. The germline V gene has CDR1 MNHNS and CDR2 SASEGT. With 2 bases removed from V and 7 bases from J, the gap between germline ends came to 8 bases. CDR3 sequence (DNA): TGTGCCAGCAGTGAAAGTGGCCGTGAAGCTTTCTTT. Translating it yields CASSESGREAFF.

The chain couples TRBV10-3 to TRBJ2-7; 8 nucleotides line up with TRBD1. Germline V gives CDR1 ENHRY, CDR2 SYGVKD. The ends lost 3 bases at V and 5 bases at J; junction bases unmatched: 9. The length of the CDR3 is 15 residues. This chain's CDR3 is CAISEARQGANEQYF. As DNA, the CDR3 is TGTGCCATCAGTGAAGCTCGCCAGGGGGCCAACGAGCAGTACTTC.